The TCR beta chain under discussion was sequenced for a study of neoadjuvant anti-PD-1 for oral cavity cancer (dated by TCRdb to the early 2020s). Regarding the complete study: Before undergoing curative-intent surgical resection, most patients got three to four biweekly nivolumab doses at 3 mg/kg. The parent correlative cohort had about eleven patients and a response rate of 33%. Patients with complete response, partial response or stable disease by RECIST 1.1 were defined as responders, whereas patients with progression were defined as non-responders. Patients who did not progress were given a fourth nivolumab dose at about day 43 and had definitive surgical resection on days 50-56. The investigation overall reported the following: After neoadjuvant nivolumab, significantly higher T cell clonality (Gini index) was found within PBMCs in non-responders than in responders. TCR analyses included only a few patients per response group, and the authors called for larger cohorts for validation. Higher pretreatment blood Treg/Th17 ratios correlated with both higher pretreatment blood TCRbeta clonality and lower post-treatment tumor TCRbeta clonality.

For deep sequencing, each PBMC sample was run in six replicates, with libraries mostly built from approximately 520 ng of input genomic DNA. TCRbeta libraries were prepared with the immunoSEQ hsTCRbeta kit according to the manufacturer's instructions. Sequencing of the completed libraries took place using an Illumina NovaSeq 6000 S4 flow cell after they had been pooled to approximately 3 nM. The authors' pipeline ran thus. The immunoSEQ Analyzer was used for raw data preprocessing and quality control. The analysis was restricted to productive rearrangements, with each unique CDR3 amino acid sequence defining a clonotype. Repertoire clonality was estimated as the Gini-Simpson index, computed with the R package tcR. Student's t test was used to compare Gini indices, and Pearson correlation was used to assess associations with tumor size change. TCRdb holds this immuneACCESS table with in-frame rearrangements only. Some clones are missing; in checked studies, unresolved V genes explain under half, and the rest has no known cause. The V and J calls and clone size are taken from that table; D and trimming were inferred from the DNA. The sample table contains approximately 35,000 clones; only one count was recorded for about 87% of them. In total, the top ten clones hold roughly 4% of the sample.

From cysteine to phenylalanine, the CDR3 is 14 amino acids long. The kept DNA is CDR3 alone, 42 bases in frame from the first base. For CDR1 and CDR2, the germline V gene lists SGHTA and FQGNSA. V is cut back by 2 bases and J by 12 bases, with 4 bases in the junction unmatched. Notes on this clone: Its antigen is still unknown. No base qualities exist here, and no much larger clone lies one base off it.

Interpreted using the paper, the time point label stands for: before neoadjuvant nivolumab. Patients were newly diagnosed with stage II-IVA oral cavity squamous cell carcinoma and had received no prior systemic or radiation treatment. The cohort consisted of patients with HPV-negative, locally advanced oral cavity squamous cell carcinoma. Peripheral blood mononuclear cells were analyzed directly and were not maintained or expanded in culture. Samples were obtained from a longitudinal correlative study of a single-arm phase II trial of neoadjuvant nivolumab in oral cavity squamous cell carcinoma. Genomic DNA-based TCRbeta sequencing was performed on subject-matched pre- and post-treatment PBMCs and tumors from three responders and three non-responders. Peripheral blood mononuclear cells were collected before nivolumab treatment and were collected again after treatment, at the time of surgery. The Maxwell RSC DNA from Cells kit was used to extract genomic DNA from PBMCs.

Sequencing used PBMCs, obtained before nivolumab (anti-PD-1) treatment. The chain is made from TRBV7-2 and TRBJ2-6; TRBD1 agrees with 10 junctional bases. This TCR derives from a person aged 35-79 years with oral cavity squamous cell carcinoma. The DNA is as follows: TGTGCCAGCAGCTTAAGACAGGGGGCGGGCGTCCTGACTTTC. It translates to CASSLRQGAGVLTF. Full variable domain (CDR3 extended with the reference TRBV7-2 and TRBJ2-6 proteins): GAGVSQSPSNKVTEKGKDVELRCDPISGHTALYWYRQSLGQGLEFLIYFQGNSAPDKSGLPSDRFSAERTGGSVSTLTIQRTQQEDSAVYLCASSLRQGAGVLTFGAGSRLTVL.